Detailed here is one T cell receptor (beta chain). The source of the sample is a study of blood T cell repertoires in COVID-19. Study as a whole: Some COVID-19 samples were acute and others convalescent; all came from the United States, Italy and Spain.

Germline assignment: CDR1 MNHEY and CDR2 SVGAGI. The CDR3 runs 14 residues. V lost 8 bases, J lost 0 bases, and 4 bases stayed unmatched. Produced via immunoSEQ multiplex PCR; TCRdb's table is partial and in-frame only. Altogether 20,000 to 25,000 clones are present, around 90% being singletons, with the ten largest covering over 25%. The chain is built from TRBV6-5 and TRBJ2-3; TRBD1 matches at 8 bases. The origin of this receptor is a woman aged 70-85 years with active COVID-19. Sequenced input: peripheral blood. The CDR3 loop is CASRRTGSTDTQYF. The CDR3 DNA sequence: TGTGCCAGCCGAAGGACAGGGAGCACAGATACGCAGTATTTT.